This T cell receptor (beta chain) came from a study of graft-versus-host responses after intestinal transplantation. Turning to the study itself: In this cohort, recipients had multivisceral, liver-intestinal, or isolated intestinal transplants. Every recipient had anti-thymocyte globulin induction and around 3 years of tacrolimus plus steroids.

Overall study findings and caveats: GvH clones were identified in recipient marrow, with some first appearing in ileum or blood.

Germline lookup yields CDR1 SGHTA and CDR2 FQGTGA. CDR3 length equals 14 residues. The V end was cut by 3 bases, the J end by 4 bases, with 12 bases between. Libraries were prepared by immunoSEQ multiplex PCR; TCRdb keeps only in-frame clonotypes and omits some of them. The sample shows 65,000 to 90,000 clones, approximately 90% of them seen only once. As for this clone: What it binds is not known.

This clonotype originated in a human donor who was the organ donor for an intestinal transplant. The rearrangement joins TRBV7-3 to TRBJ1-1, with D uncertain. The sequenced sample was unstimulated CD8+ T cells sorted from spleen or lymph node cells, obtained before transplant. CDR3 in amino acids: CASSFRTAITEAFF. The CDR3 DNA reads TGTGCCAGCAGCTTTCGGACGGCAATCACTGAAGCTTTCTTT.